This T cell receptor beta chain originates from a study of long-term antiretroviral therapy in people with HIV. The assay used was immunoSEQ (version v3.0), run at survey level. The assay was immunoSEQ multiplex PCR, and TCRdb's table has in-frame clones only and misses some. The table records roughly 44,000 clones, more than 90% of them present only once. J gave up 6 bases and V 6 bases, and 6 bases lay outside the gene matches. This CDR3 has 14 residues. Germline CDR1 and CDR2: KGHSH and LQKENI. V gene TRBV18 combines with J gene TRBJ1-1, with 11 bases lining up with TRBD1. Sequenced material: unsorted PBMCs, taken 3.7 years after starting antiretroviral therapy. This sequence was found in a woman between 50 and 59 years old with HIV. In DNA form, the CDR3 reads TGTGCCAGCTCTCGCGGACAGGGGGCGGCTGAAGCTTTCTTT. Its translation is CASSRGQGAAEAFF.